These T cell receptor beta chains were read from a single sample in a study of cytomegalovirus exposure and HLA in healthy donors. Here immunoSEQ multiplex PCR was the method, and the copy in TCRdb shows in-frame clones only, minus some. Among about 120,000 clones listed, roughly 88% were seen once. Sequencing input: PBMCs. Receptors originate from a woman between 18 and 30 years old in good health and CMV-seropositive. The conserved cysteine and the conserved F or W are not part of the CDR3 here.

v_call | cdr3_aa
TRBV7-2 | ASSLPGGGSQY
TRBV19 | ASSPLTGKSSYNSPLH
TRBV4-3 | ASSIGTGYEKLF
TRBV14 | ASRNSGSGEAF
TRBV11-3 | ASGSHIIPSGEFIDEQF
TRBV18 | ASSPSRGPYEQY
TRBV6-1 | ASMPGYLNGYT
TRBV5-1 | ASSMLAGGSTDTQY
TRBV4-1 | ASSQVAGWTDTQY
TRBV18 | ASSRLAGTTDTQY
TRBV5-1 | ASRIFLAGANEQF
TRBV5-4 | ASSSIGLAGEDNEQF
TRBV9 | ASSVTGTNTEAF
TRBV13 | ASRETGVRPDTQY
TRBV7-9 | ASSLGGGRGYT
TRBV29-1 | SVVLVTNLNTEAF
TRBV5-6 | ASSLQGVGYGYT
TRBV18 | ASSPGTASYEQY
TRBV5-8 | ASTLGGNEQF
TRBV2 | ASSPEGGAQLYGYT
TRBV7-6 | ASSTTLTSGGALETQY
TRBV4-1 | ASSQDQRPGVSNEQF
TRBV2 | ASSLLAGASEQY
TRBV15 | ATSPGQGALTSGNTIY
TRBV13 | ASSLLYASGGLPYEQY
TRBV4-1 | ASSQVSGHTYEQY
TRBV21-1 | ASSDSEPLEREGVTDTQY
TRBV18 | ASSKDRVTEAF
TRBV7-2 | ASSRQGGGGQPQH
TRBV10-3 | AISDGTSGRFYEQY
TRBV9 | ASSVGAGPFEQY
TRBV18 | ASSPRSGTGSEQY
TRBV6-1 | ASSGLGGVLNTEAF
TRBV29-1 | SVPVNTGELF
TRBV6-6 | ASSYSTGTRVYGYT
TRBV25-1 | ASRPGTVYYEQY
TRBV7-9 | ASSSSGGTEAF
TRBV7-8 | ASIHTRTIQETQY
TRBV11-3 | ASSLEGQVNTEAF
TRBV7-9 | ASSRGPNYGYT
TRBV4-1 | ASSQGMGLYEQY
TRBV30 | AWSVNRLEAF
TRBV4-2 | ASSQDSFRDRYNEQF
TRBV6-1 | ASSEGGTAQYEQY
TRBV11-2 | ASSPRTESMNTEAF
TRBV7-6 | ASSSGGTAPGIQY
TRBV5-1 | ASSLTGHMNTEAF
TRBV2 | ASSTTGNTEAF
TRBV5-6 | ASSLMGSTGGATEAF
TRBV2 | ASTEAGGKTQY
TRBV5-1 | ASSLGSSGPDTQY
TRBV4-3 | ASSQPKDRLTNYGYT